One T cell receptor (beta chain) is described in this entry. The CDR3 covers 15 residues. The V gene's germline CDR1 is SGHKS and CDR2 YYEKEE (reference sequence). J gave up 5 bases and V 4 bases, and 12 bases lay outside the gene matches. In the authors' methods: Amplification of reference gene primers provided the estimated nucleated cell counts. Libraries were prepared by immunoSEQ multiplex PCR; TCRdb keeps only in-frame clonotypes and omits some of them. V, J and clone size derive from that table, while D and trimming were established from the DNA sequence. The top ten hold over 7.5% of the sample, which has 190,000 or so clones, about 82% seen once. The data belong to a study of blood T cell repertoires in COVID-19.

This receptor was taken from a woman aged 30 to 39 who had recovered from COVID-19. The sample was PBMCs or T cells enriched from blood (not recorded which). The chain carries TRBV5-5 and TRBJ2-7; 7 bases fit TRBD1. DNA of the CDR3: TGTGCCAGCAGCGGGGGTCGGACAGGTAGGGACGAGCAGTACTTC. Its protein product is CASSGGRTGRDEQYF.